These T cell receptor beta chains were read from a single sample in a study of blood T cell repertoires in COVID-19. Some clones are missing from TCRdb's copy, which holds only in-frame ones; the method was immunoSEQ multiplex PCR. The repertoire has approximately 70,000 clones, 88% of them found once; the top ten carry 15% to 20%. The specimen sequenced was peripheral blood. These receptors were taken from a human donor in a cohort sampled during active COVID-19. The CDR3 runs from the conserved cysteine through the conserved F or W. Each record gives: clone size, V gene, J gene, D gene, CDR3 DNA, CDR3 protein. D genes are given only for firm matches. Clone size is given for some rows only: seen once, a few or many times, or a class if the clone is expanded.

NA,TRBV2,TRBJ1-6,NA,TGTGCCAGCAGTGATGACAGCTTGTGGGTTTCACCCCTCCACTTT,CASSDDSLWVSPLHF
once,TRBV27,TRBJ2-7,NA,TGTGCCAGCGCGGCGCGGGGTCGTCCCTACGAGCAGTACTTC,CASAARGRPYEQYF
NA,TRBV7-2,TRBJ1-4,TRBD1,TGTGCCAGCAGCTTACGACAGGGGGACGAAAAACTGTTTTTT,CASSLRQGDEKLFF
NA,TRBV5-6,TRBJ1-5,TRBD1,TGTGCCAGCAGCCTAGCCGCGGGACAGGGTTCCCATTTT,CASSLAAGQGSHF
NA,TRBV27,TRBJ2-1,NA,TGTGCCAGCAGTTTAAGGCGACTCAGCGGCTACAATGAGCAGTTCTTC,CASSLRRLSGYNEQFF
NA,TRBV3-1/TRBV3-2,TRBJ2-1,NA,TGTGCCAGCAGCCTTTCCGGGGGGCTCCGAGCTGGGTCTTACAATGAGCAGTTCTTC,CASSLSGGLRAGSYNEQFF
NA,TRBV10-3,TRBJ2-1,TRBD2,TGTGCCATCAGCCTAGCGGCGCACTCCTACAATGAGCAGTTCTTC,CAISLAAHSYNEQFF
NA,TRBV9,TRBJ2-1,TRBD1,TGTGCCAGCAGCAAACAGGGGAAGTATGAGCAGTTCTTC,CASSKQGKYEQFF
NA,TRBV20-1,TRBJ1-1,TRBD1,TGCAGTGCGGGGACAGGCACTGAAGCTTTCTTT,CSAGTGTEAFF
NA,TRBV28,TRBJ2-7,NA,TGTGCCAGCAGTGGAACAGGACCTCGTCACTTC,CASSGTGPRHF
NA,TRBV6-1,TRBJ1-4,NA,TGTGCCAGCAGACCCTCAGGGCCTAATGAAAAACTGTTTTTT,CASRPSGPNEKLFF
NA,TRBV6-1,TRBJ2-3,TRBD2,TGTGCCAGCAGTGAAGGAGCGGGGGGGGCAGATACGCAGTATTTT,CASSEGAGGADTQYF
NA,TRBV28,TRBJ2-7,NA,TGTGCCAGCACTCTCACGGGGGGCGGATACGAGCAGTACTTC,CASTLTGGGYEQYF
once,TRBV11-2,TRBJ1-1,TRBD1,TGTGCCAGCAGCTCTAAGCTAACCGGGACAGGGGTAATGAAAGCTTTCTTT,CASSSKLTGTGVMKAFF
NA,TRBV6-4,TRBJ1-6,TRBD1,TGTGCCAGCAGTTTACAGGGGGGGTATAATTCACCCCTCCACTTT,CASSLQGGYNSPLHF
NA,TRBV20-1,TRBJ1-2,NA,TGCAGTGCTAGTCTGGGAGACTATGGCTACACCTTC,CSASLGDYGYTF